The present entry profiles one T cell receptor beta chain with its context. The sample contains more than one DNA sequence encoding this CDR3. The repertoire was sequenced with immunoSEQ multiplex PCR; TCRdb's copy has only in-frame clones and lacks some. This table has around 310,000 clones, around 90% appearing once. Germline loops: CDR1 SGHTA, CDR2 FQGTGA. The length of the CDR3 is 14 residues. V lost 0 bases, J lost 3 bases, and 8 bases lay in between. The data belong to a study of blood T cell repertoires in COVID-19. This sequence was found in a middle-aged woman with COVID-19, enrolled during active disease. The sequenced sample was peripheral blood. This chain links TRBV7-3 with TRBJ1-1, with D perhaps TRBD1 (6 bases). The CDR3 nucleotides read TGTGCCAGCAGCTTAACAGGGGGGGACACTGAAGCTTTCTTT. Amino acids: CASSLTGGDTEAFF.